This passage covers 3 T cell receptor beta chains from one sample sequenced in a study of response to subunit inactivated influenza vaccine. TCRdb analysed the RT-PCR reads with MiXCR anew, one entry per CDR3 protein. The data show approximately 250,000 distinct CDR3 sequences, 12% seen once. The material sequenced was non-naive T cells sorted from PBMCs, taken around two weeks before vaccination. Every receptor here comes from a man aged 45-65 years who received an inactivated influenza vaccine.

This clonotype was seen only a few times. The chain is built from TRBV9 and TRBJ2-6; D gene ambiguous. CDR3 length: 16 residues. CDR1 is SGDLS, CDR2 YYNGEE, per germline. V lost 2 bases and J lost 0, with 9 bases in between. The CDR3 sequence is CASSVRPLSGANVLTF. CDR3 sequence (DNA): TGTGCCAGCAGCGTTAGACCTCTCTCTGGGGCCAACGTCCTGACTTTC.

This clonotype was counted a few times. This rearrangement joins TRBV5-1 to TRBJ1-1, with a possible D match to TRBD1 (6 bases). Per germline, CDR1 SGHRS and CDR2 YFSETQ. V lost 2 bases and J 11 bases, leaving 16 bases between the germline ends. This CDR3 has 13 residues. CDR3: CASSFMVEGEAFF. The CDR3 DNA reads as TGCGCCAGCAGCTTTATGGTGGAGGGGGAGGCTTTCTTT.

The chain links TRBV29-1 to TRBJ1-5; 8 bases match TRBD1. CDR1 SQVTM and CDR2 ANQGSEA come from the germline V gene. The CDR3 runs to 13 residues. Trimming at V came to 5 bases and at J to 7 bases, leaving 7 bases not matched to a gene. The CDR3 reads CSVSTGGGQPQHF. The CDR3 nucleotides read TGCAGCGTTAGTACAGGGGGAGGACAGCCCCAGCATTTT.